Below, 26 T cell receptor beta chains from the same sample are listed, as sequenced in a study of T cells in Graves' hyperthyroidism and ophthalmopathy. TCR beta CDR3 regions were amplified from RNA transcripts. Primed by the HTBI set, a first-round RT-PCR was run on the TCR CDR3. TCRdb used MiXCR to reprocess the multiplex PCR reads, holding one entry per CDR3 protein. Of about 300,000 distinct CDR3 sequences listed, roughly 13% are singletons. The sequencing sample was made of blood. Source of these receptors: a middle-aged woman with Graves' hyperthyroidism.

This clonotype was seen ten or more times. The chain employs TRBV20-1 and TRBJ2-1; 11 bases fit TRBD2. The CDR3 extends over 17 amino acids. Germline CDR1 DFQATT, CDR2 SNEGSKA (reference sequence). V was clipped by 4 bases and J by 8 bases; unmatched bases: 16. The CDR3 DNA sequence: TGCAGTGCTATTGGGCGGCAAAGACTAGCGGGAACCTATGAGCAGTTCTTC. Encoded protein: CSAIGRQRLAGTYEQFF.

The J gene is TRBJ2-3, the V gene TRBV7-9; D might be TRBD2 (6 bases). Trimming stripped 5 bases from V and 1 base from J, with 19 bases between. CDR1 and CDR2 from the germline V gene are SEHNR and FQNEAQ (reference sequence). The CDR3 totals 17 residues. CDR3 protein: CASSPAYGGRGTDTQYF. In DNA form, the CDR3 reads TGTGCCAGCAGCCCTGCCTACGGGGGTAGAGGCACAGATACGCAGTATTTT.

With respect to this clonotype: Sequence at one end of the junction differs from germline and may be a read error. The rearrangement links TRBV2 to TRBJ1-1; D unclear. Germline CDR1 and CDR2: SNHLY and FYNNEI. This CDR3 contains 14 residues. CDR3 region: CATSDGPSGTEAFF. CDR3 coding DNA: TGTGCCACCAGTGATGGCCCCTCGGGCACTGAAGCTTTCTTT.

At least ten counts were recorded for this clonotype. The rearrangement links TRBV11-2 to TRBJ1-2; no reliable D call. This CDR3 region has 13 residues. Trimming removed 2 bases at V and 6 bases at J, with 10 bases between. Germline V gene lookup returns CDR1 SGHAT and CDR2 FQNNGV. CDR3 DNA: TGTGCCAGCAGCTTACCTGGCAGCGATGGCTACACCTTC. Protein product: CASSLPGSDGYTF.

At least ten counts were recorded for this clonotype. The gene calls are TRBV28 and TRBJ2-5; no definite D call. The V and J ends lost 5 bases and 1 base respectively, with 5 bases between them. There are 12 residues in the CDR3. Germline CDR1 and CDR2: MDHEN and SYDVKM. The CDR3 loop reads CASSILQETQYF. Written as DNA, the CDR3 is TGTGCCAGCAGTATCCTCCAAGAGACCCAGTACTTC.

This chain links TRBV29-1 with TRBJ1-5; TRBD1 might be the D (5 bases). CDR1 SQVTM and CDR2 ANQGSEA come from the germline V gene. The CDR3 is 11 amino acids. V shed 0 bases and J shed 16 bases, with 13 bases lying between them. The CDR3 here is CSVEERAGLHF. The CDR3 DNA reads as TGCAGCGTTGAAGAGAGGGCAGGGCTACATTTT.

This clonotype showed up many times. The V gene is TRBV20-1, the J gene TRBJ2-5; 8 bases map to TRBD1. The CDR3 extends over 14 amino acids. Germline V gene sequence: CDR1 DFQATT, CDR2 SNEGSKA (reference sequence). Trimming removed 5 bases from V and 8 bases from J; junction bases left unmatched: 13. CDR3 nucleotides: TGCAGTGCTTGGACGGGACAGGCCGGAGTAACCCAGTACTTC. This encodes CSAWTGQAGVTQYF.

This clonotype was found many times. An end of the junction does not agree with germline; a read error may underlie this. The chain employs TRBV7-7 and TRBJ2-1; perhaps TRBD2 as D (6 bases). CDR3 length: 15 amino acids. Looked up from germline, CDR1 is SSHAT and CDR2 is FNYEAQ (reference sequence). The chain's CDR3 is CASSLGLQGGNEQFF. The DNA for the CDR3 is TGTGCTAGCAGCTTAGGCCTGCAGGGAGGCAATGAGCAGTTCTTC.

This clonotype was picked up many times. The chain links TRBV2 to TRBJ2-1; 13 nucleotides match TRBD2. Germline CDR1 and CDR2: SNHLY and FYNNEI. The CDR3 loop spans 15 amino acids. V lost 6 bases, J lost 5 bases, and 4 bases stayed unmatched. The CDR3 sequence: CASRLAGGINNEQFF. The CDR3 bases are TGTGCCAGCAGACTAGCGGGAGGGATCAACAATGAGCAGTTCTTC.

This sequence joins TRBV19 and TRBJ1-2; 11 nucleotides agree with TRBD1. Germline values: CDR1 LNHDA, CDR2 SQIVND (reference sequence). The CDR3 is 15 amino acids. Trimming took 4 bases from V and 7 from J; bases not matched to a gene: 8. For the CDR3, the DNA is TGTGCCAGTAGTAGCCGGGACAGGGGGAGCGGTGGCTACACCTTC. Residues: CASSSRDRGSGGYTF.

This clonotype was seen a few times. The chain links TRBV11-1 to TRBJ2-7, with 7 positions matching TRBD2. The V segment lost 4 bases and the J segment 3 bases; nucleotides outside the gene matches: 12. Germline assignment: CDR1 SGHAT and CDR2 FQDESV (reference sequence). This CDR3 has 16 amino acids. CDR3 DNA: TGTGCCAGCAGCTCCACACTAGCGCCCGTTTTCTACGAGCAGTACTTC. Translation: CASSSTLAPVFYEQYF. The whole variable domain, filled in from reference TRBV11-1 and TRBJ2-7, reads EAEVAQSPRYKITEKSQAVAFWCDPISGHATLYWYRQILGQGPELLVQFQDESVVDDSQLPKDRFSAERLKGVDSTLKIQPAELGDSAMYLCASSSTLAPVFYEQYFGPGTRLTVT.

This clonotype has a handful of counts. The V call is TRBV19, the J call TRBJ2-2, with unresolved D. CDR1 and CDR2 (germline): LNHDA, SQIVND (reference sequence). CDR3 size: 15 residues. Trimming removed 1 base at V and 2 bases at J, with 8 bases between. In DNA form, the CDR3 reads TGTGCCAGTAGTATAGGGCGGAGAAACACCGGGGAGCTGTTTTTT. Amino acids: CASSIGRRNTGELFF.

This clonotype has at least ten counts. This rearrangement joins TRBV7-9 to TRBJ1-1; D may be TRBD1 (5 bases). This CDR3 is built from 16 residues. Germline values: CDR1 SEHNR, CDR2 FQNEAQ (reference sequence). Trimming took 3 bases from V and 3 from J, leaving 17 bases between them. This CDR3 is CASSFPPLTGDTEAFF. CDR3 in DNA: TGTGCCAGCAGCTTCCCTCCACTCACGGGGGACACTGAAGCTTTCTTT. Drawing the rest from reference TRBV7-9 and TRBJ1-1, the complete variable domain is DTGVSQNPRHKITKRGQNVTFRCDPISEHNRLYWYRQTLGQGPEFLTYFQNEAQLEKSRLLSDRFSAERPKGSFSTLEIQRTEQGDSAMYLCASSFPPLTGDTEAFFGQGTRLTVV.

To note about this clonotype: This CDR3 is missing its conserved last phenylalanine or tryptophan, likely due to a read error. The limits of the CDR3 on the DNA are not certain, so only TCRdb's listed CDR3 is given. J is TRBJ1-1 and V is TRBV30. Germline V gene sequence: CDR1 GTSNPN, CDR2 SVGIG (reference sequence). The CDR3 is 12 residues long, counting both termini. CDR3 amino acids: CACIDTNTESFL.

This clonotype was counted a single time. The chain joins TRBV5-4 to TRBJ2-2; 10 bases map to TRBD2. Per the germline V gene, CDR1 is SGHNT and CDR2 is YYREEE (reference sequence). V lost 4 bases and J lost 6; bases outside the gene matches: 6. The CDR3 has 15 residues. The CDR3 DNA follows: TGTGCCAGCAGCAAAGCGGGAGGGCTCTCCGGGGAGCTGTTTTTT. Its protein product is CASSKAGGLSGELFF.

As regards this clonotype: This may stem from a read error, because a much larger clone lies one nucleotide away. As the CDR3 is not closed by the conserved phenylalanine or tryptophan, this likely results from a read error. The V and J genes are TRBV6-1 and TRBJ2-7; possible D gene TRBD1, 6 bases. Germline CDR1 is MNHNS and CDR2 is SASEGT. V lost 5 bases to trimming and J lost 9 bases, with 14 bases between them. CDR3 length equals 12 residues. DNA of the CDR3: TGTGCCAGCAGTAGGGGGACCGACGGGCAGTACCTC. As protein: CASSRGTDGQYL.

V and J are TRBV6-1 and TRBJ2-1, with 11 positions matching TRBD2. Trimming took 5 bases from V and 12 from J; bases not matched to a gene: 12. Germline CDR1 is MNHNS and CDR2 is SASEGT. The CDR3 sequence is 15 residues long. The CDR3 nucleotides are TGTGCCAGCAGTCCAACTAGCGGGAGTTTTTTTGGGCAGTTCTTC. Protein sequence: CASSPTSGSFFGQFF.

This clonotype was counted ten times or more. The chain employs TRBV7-9 and TRBJ2-1, with D possibly matching TRBD1 (6 bases). Per germline, CDR1 SEHNR and CDR2 FQNEAQ (reference sequence). V lost 0 bases and J lost 0, with 21 bases in between. The CDR3 sequence is 20 residues long. The CDR3 loop is CASSLAWTAPTSSSYNEQFF. In DNA, the CDR3 is TGTGCCAGCAGCTTAGCGTGGACAGCCCCTACTTCGAGCTCCTACAATGAGCAGTTCTTC.

This clonotype has a count of ten or more. V usage is TRBV2 and J usage is TRBJ1-5; 9 positions match TRBD1. The CDR3 consists of 14 residues. The V segment lost 8 bases and the J segment 3 bases; nucleotides outside the gene matches: 5. Per the germline V gene, CDR1 is SNHLY and CDR2 is FYNNEI. CDR3 region: CASRDRVSNQPQHF. The DNA for the CDR3 is TGTGCCAGCCGGGACAGGGTTTCCAATCAGCCCCAGCATTTT.

The gene calls are TRBV4-1 and TRBJ2-2; TRBD1 might be the D (6 bases). V was shortened by 3 bases and J by 6 bases, with 11 bases between the two germline ends. Germline-derived CDR1 and CDR2 are MGHRA and YSYEKL. The CDR3 extends over 14 amino acids. The CDR3 reads CASSQNRAPGELFF. As DNA, the CDR3 is TGCGCCAGCAGCCAGAACAGGGCCCCCGGGGAGCTGTTTTTT.

This clonotype was seen a few times. The chain couples TRBV6-1 to TRBJ2-1; 7 positions match TRBD1. The V gene end was trimmed by 7 bases and the J gene end by 13 bases; junction bases not matched to a gene: 16. Per the germline V gene, CDR1 is MNHNS and CDR2 is SASEGT. This CDR3 spans 14 amino acids. CDR3 in amino acids: CASTSQTGTDKQFF. The CDR3 DNA follows: TGTGCCAGCACCTCACAAACTGGGACAGATAAACAGTTCTTC.

The V call is TRBV29-1, the J call TRBJ2-7, with D perhaps matching TRBD2 (6 bases). Between the trimmed V and J ends, which lost 4 bases and 5 bases, there was a span of 9 bases. Germline CDR1 and CDR2: SQVTM and ANQGSEA. The CDR3 sequence is 11 residues long. The CDR3 DNA reads TGCAGCGTTGGGAGGGTCAACGAGCAGTACTTC. Translation gives CSVGRVNEQYF.

This clonotype was observed many times. V usage is TRBV28 and J usage is TRBJ2-7, with D perhaps assigned TRBD1 or TRBD2 (6 bases each). The CDR3 runs 17 residues. Germline V gives CDR1 MDHEN, CDR2 SYDVKM. V lost 0 bases to trimming and J lost 0 bases, with 15 bases between them. For the CDR3, the DNA is TGTGCCAGCAGTTTATGGCCCGGGGGCCCGAGCTCCTACGAGCAGTACTTC. This codes for CASSLWPGGPSSYEQYF.

This clonotype appeared many times. J is TRBJ2-5 and V is TRBV28; TRBD2 aligns across 10 bases. Germline V gene sequence: CDR1 MDHEN, CDR2 SYDVKM. The CDR3 contains 17 residues. V trimming: 3 bases; J trimming: 4 bases; junction bases outside the gene matches: 11. In DNA form, the CDR3 reads TGTGCCAGCAGTTTCTCCCTTAGCGGGAGGAGGGCAGAGACCCAGTACTTC. Translating it yields CASSFSLSGRRAETQYF.

Regarding this clonotype: Compared with germline, one end of the junction differs, possibly owing to a read error. This chain joins TRBV5-1 and TRBJ2-7, with TRBD1 matching 7 bases. The CDR3 is made up of 14 amino acids. Germline V gives CDR1 SGHRS, CDR2 YFSETQ. In DNA form, the CDR3 reads TGCGTCAGCAGCTTGGCCGGACAGGACAACGAGCAGTACTTC. Its translation: CVSSLAGQDNEQYF.

The sample holds a few counts of this clonotype. V gene TRBV20-1 combines with J gene TRBJ2-7, with 7 bases that match TRBD1. The germline CDR1 and CDR2 sequences are DFQATT and SNEGSKA (reference sequence). The CDR3 loop spans 13 amino acids. The V and J ends lost 3 bases and 3 bases, in that order; junction bases with no gene match: 5. The CDR3: CSARRQGVYEQYF. For the CDR3, the DNA is TGCAGTGCTAGGCGGCAGGGGGTCTACGAGCAGTACTTC.